This T cell receptor (beta chain) comes out of a study of neurological immune-mediated disorders. Notes on the study in general: HTLV-1-associated myelopathy had the most TCR clonal expansion, and multiple sclerosis had the least, less than healthy controls. CDR3 amino acid sequences found in expanded clones were never shared across subjects, suggesting private repertoires in all groups.

The CDR3 consists of 13 residues. J gave up 6 bases and V 4 bases, and 5 bases lay outside the gene matches. Germline CDR1 reads DFQATT; CDR2 reads SNEGSKA (reference sequence). The cDNA was generated by 5'RACE with 10-nucleotide random UMIs. TCRdb processed the 5' RACE reads anew with MiXCR; each CDR3 protein has one entry. The sample yields more than 55,000 distinct CDR3 sequences, less than 10% seen once. The sample holds many counts of this clonotype. The target antigen is unknown. Indicated time point: longitudinal time-point 2. Unsorted libraries were generated from 2 million PBMCs held at -80 degrees C.

Sequencing was carried out using PBMCs. V is TRBV20-1 and J is TRBJ1-2, with 10 bases fitting TRBD1. The TCR sequence derives from a man in his thirties or forties in good health. The DNA for the CDR3 is TGCAGTGCTATTTCCGGGACAGGGGATGGCTACACCTTC. Translated, it gives CSAISGTGDGYTF.